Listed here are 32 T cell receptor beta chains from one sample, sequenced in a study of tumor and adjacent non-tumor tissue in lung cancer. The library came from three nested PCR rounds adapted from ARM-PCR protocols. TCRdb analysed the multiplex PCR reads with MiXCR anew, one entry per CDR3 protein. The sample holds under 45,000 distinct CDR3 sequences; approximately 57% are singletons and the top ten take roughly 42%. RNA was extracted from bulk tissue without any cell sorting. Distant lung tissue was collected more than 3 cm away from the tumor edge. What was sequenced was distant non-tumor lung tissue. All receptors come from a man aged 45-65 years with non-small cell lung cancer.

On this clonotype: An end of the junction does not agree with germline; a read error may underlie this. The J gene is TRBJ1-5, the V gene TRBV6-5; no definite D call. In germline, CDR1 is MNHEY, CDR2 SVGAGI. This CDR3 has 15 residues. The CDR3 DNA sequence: TGTGCCAGCAGTGACTCGACGGGGTCAGATCAACCCCAGCGTTTT. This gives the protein CASSDSTGSDQPQRF.

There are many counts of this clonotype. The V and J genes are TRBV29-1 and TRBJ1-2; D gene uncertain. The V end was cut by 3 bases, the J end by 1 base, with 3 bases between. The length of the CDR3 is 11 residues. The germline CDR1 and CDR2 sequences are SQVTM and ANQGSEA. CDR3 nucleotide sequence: TGCAGCGTTGACGATAACTATGGCTACACCTTC. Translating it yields CSVDDNYGYTF.

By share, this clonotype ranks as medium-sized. The CDR3 DNA sequence: TGTGCCAGCAGCTTCTCATCCAGCACAGATACGCAGTATTTT. Translating it yields CASSFSSSTDTQYF. The gene calls are TRBV11-3 and TRBJ2-3; D uncertain. The CDR3 is made up of 14 amino acids. Trimming removed 3 bases at V and 0 bases at J, with 7 bases between. CDR1 is SGHNT and CDR2 is YENEEA in the germline V gene. The whole variable domain, remainder taken from reference TRBV11-3 and TRBJ2-3, is EAGVVQSPRYKIIEKKQPVAFWCNPISGHNTLYWYLQNLGQGPELLIRYENEEAVDDSQLPKDRFSAERLKGVDSTLKIQPAELGDSAVYLCASSFSSSTDTQYFGPGTRLTVL.

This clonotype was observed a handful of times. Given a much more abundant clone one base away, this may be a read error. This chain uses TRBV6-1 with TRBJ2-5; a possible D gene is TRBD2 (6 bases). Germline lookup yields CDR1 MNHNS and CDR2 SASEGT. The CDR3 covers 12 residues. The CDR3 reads CACRAGKETRYF. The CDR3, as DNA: TGTGCCTGCCGCGCGGGAAAAGAGACCCGGTACTTC.

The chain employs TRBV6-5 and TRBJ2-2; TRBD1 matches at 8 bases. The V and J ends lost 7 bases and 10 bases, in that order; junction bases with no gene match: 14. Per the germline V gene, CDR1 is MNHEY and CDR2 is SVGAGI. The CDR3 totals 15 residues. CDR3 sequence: CASNEVRGQAEELFF. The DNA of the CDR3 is TGTGCCAGCAACGAAGTCAGGGGGCAGGCCGAGGAGCTGTTTTTT.

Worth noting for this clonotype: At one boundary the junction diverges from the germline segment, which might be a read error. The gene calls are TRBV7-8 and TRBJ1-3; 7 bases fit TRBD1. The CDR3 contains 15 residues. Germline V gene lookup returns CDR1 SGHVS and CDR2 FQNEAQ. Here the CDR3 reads CASSLGGYSGNTTYF. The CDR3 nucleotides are TGTGCCAGCAGTCTAGGGGGCTACTCTGGAAACACCACATATTTT.

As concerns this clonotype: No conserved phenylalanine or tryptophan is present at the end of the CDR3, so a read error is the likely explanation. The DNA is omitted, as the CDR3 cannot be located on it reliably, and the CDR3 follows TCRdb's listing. The CDR3 protein is CANSLGQEASQPQHY. V usage is TRBV6-1 and J usage is TRBJ1-5; no DNA check was done on the table's D call, TRBD1. The CDR3 is 15 residues long, counting both termini. CDR1 is MNHNS, CDR2 SASEGT, per germline.

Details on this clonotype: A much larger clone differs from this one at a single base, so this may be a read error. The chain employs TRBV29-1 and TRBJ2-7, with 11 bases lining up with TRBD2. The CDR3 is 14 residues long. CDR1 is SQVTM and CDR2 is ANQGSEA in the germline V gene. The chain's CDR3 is CSVETSGRRTEEYF. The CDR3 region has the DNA TGCAGCGTTGAAACTAGCGGGAGAAGGACCGAGGAGTACTTC.

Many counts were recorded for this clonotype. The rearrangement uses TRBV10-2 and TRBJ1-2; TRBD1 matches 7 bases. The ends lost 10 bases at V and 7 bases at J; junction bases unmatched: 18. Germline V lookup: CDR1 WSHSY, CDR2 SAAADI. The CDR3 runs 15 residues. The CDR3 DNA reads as TGCGCCACCGGAACCGGGACAGTACTATCGGGTGGCTACACCTTC. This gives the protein CATGTGTVLSGGYTF.

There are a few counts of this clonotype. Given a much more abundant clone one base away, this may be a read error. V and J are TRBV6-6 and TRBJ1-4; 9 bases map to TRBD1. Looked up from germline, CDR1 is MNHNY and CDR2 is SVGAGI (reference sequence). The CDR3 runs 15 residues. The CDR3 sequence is CASRLPGQGNEKLLF. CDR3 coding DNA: TGTGCCAGCAGACTTCCGGGACAGGGAAATGAAAAACTGCTTTTT.

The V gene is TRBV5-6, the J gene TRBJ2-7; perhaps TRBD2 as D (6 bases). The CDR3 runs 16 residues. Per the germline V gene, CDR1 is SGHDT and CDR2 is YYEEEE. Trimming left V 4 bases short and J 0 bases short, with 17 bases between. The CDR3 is CASSLDGGGSSYEQYF. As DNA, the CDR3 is TGTGCCAGCAGCCTGGACGGTGGGGGGAGCTCCTACGAGCAGTACTTC.

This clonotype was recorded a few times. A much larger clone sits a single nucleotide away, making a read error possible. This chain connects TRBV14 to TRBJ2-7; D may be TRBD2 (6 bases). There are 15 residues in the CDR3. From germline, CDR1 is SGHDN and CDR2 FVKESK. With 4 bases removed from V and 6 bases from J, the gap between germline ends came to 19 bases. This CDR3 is CASSPRGGEAREQYF. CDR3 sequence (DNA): TGTGCCAGCAGCCCGAGAGGCGGGGAGGCTCGCGAGCAGTACTTC.

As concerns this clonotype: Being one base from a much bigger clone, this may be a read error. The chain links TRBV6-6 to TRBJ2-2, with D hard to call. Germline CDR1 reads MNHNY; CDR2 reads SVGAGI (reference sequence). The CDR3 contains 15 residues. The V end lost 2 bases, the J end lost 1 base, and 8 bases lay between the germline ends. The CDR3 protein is CASSYGVKNTGELFF. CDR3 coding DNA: TGTGCCAGCAGTTACGGCGTGAAGAACACCGGGGAGCTGTTTTTT.

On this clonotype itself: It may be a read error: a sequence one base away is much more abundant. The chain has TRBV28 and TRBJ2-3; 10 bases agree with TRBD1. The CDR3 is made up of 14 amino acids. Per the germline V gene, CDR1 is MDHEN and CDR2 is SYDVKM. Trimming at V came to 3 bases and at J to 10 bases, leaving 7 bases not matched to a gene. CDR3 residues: CASSLGQGTGSQYF. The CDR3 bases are TGTGCCAGCAGTTTGGGACAGGGGACGGGTTCGCAGTATTTT.

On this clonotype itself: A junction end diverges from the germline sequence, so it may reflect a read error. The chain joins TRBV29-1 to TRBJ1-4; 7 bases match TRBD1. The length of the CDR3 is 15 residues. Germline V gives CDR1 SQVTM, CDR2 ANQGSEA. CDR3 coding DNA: TGCAGCGTTGAAGTTCGGAGCAGGGGGAGTGAAAAACTGGTTTTT. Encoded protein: CSVEVRSRGSEKLVF.

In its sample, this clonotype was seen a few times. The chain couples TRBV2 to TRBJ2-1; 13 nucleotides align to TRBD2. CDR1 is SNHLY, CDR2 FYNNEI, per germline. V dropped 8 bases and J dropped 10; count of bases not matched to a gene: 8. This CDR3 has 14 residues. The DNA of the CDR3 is TGTGCCAGCGGGGGGACTAGCGGGGTTAGGGAGCAGTTCTTC. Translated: CASGGTSGVREQFF.

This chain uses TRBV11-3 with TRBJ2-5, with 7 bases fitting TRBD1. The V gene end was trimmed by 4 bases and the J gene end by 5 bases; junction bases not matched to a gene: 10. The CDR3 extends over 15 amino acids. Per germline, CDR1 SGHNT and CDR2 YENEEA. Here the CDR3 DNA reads TGTGCCAGCAGCTCAGGGGACAGCCGCCATGAGACCCAGTACTTC. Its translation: CASSSGDSRHETQYF. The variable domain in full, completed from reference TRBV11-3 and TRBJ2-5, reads EAGVVQSPRYKIIEKKQPVAFWCNPISGHNTLYWYLQNLGQGPELLIRYENEEAVDDSQLPKDRFSAERLKGVDSTLKIQPAELGDSAVYLCASSSGDSRHETQYFGPGTRLLVL.

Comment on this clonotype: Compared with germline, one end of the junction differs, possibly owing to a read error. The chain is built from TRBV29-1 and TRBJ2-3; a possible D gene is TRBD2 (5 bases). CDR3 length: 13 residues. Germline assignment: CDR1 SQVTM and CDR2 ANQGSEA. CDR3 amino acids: CSVGWRRTDTQYF. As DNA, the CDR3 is TGTAGCGTTGGTTGGAGGCGCACAGATACGCAGTATTTT.

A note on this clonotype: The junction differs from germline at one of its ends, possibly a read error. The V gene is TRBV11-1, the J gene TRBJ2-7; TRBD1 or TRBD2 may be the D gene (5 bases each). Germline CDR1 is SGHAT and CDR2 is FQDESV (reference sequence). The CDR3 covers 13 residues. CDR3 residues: CASGLSGHFEQYF. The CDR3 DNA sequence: TGTGCCAGCGGCTTATCGGGGCACTTTGAGCAGTACTTC.

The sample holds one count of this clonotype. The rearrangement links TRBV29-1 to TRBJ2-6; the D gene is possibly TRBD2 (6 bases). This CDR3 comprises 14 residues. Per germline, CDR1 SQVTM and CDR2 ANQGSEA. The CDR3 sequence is CCVGELGGANVLTF. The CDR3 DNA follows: TGCTGTGTTGGAGAGCTCGGGGGAGCCAACGTCCTGACTTTC.

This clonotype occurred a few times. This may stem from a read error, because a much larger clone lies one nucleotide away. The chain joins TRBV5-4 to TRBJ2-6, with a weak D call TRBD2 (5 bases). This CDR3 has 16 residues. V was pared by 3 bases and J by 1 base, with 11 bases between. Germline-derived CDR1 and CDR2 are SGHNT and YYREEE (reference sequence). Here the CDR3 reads CASSSDWGSGANVLTF. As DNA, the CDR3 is TGTGCCAGCAGCTCGGACTGGGGATCTGGGGCCAACGTCCTGACTTTC. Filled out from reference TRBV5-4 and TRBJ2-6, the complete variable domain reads ETGVTQSPTHLIKTRGQQVTLRCSSQSGHNTVSWYQQALGQGPQFIFQYYREEENGRGNFPPRFSGLQFPNYSSELNVNALELDDSALYLCASSSDWGSGANVLTFGAGSRLTVL.

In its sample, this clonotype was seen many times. For the CDR3, the DNA is TGCAGTGCTAGAGACCGGGACAGGGGTACCTACGAGCAGTACTTC. Translated: CSARDRDRGTYEQYF. The genes are TRBV20-1 and TRBJ2-7, with 10 bases fitting TRBD1. The trim removed 0 bases at V and 2 bases at J, leaving 4 bases unmatched. The CDR3 contains 15 residues. Looked up from germline, CDR1 is DFQATT and CDR2 is SNEGSKA (reference sequence).

The DNA for the CDR3 is TGCAGCGTTGCTATGGACGGTTCTAATTTACTCCTCCACTTT. This gives the protein CSVAMDGSNLLLHF. The chain couples TRBV29-1 to TRBJ1-6; unclear D gene. Germline V CDR1 and CDR2: SQVTM, ANQGSEA. The CDR3 is 14 residues long. Between the trimmed V and J ends, which lost 4 bases and 15 bases, there was a span of 22 bases.

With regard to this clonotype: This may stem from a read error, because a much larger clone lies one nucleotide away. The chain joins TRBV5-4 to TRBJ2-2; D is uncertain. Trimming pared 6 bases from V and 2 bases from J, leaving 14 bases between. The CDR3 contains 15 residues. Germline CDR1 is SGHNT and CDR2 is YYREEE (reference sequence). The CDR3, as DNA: TGTGCCAGCACCTCTATGAACAGAAACACCGGGGAGCTGTTTTTT. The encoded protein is CASTSMNRNTGELFF.

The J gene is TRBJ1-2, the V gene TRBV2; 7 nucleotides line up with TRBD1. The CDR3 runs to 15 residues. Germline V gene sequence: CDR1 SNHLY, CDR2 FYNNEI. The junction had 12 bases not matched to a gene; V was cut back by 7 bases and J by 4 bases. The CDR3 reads CASIEATGRSYGYTF. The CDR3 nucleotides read TGTGCCAGCATAGAGGCGACAGGGAGGAGCTATGGCTACACCTTC.

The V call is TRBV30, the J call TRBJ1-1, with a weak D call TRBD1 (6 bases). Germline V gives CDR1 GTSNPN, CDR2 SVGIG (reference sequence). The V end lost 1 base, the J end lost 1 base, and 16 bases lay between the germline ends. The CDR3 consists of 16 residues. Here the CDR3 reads CAWSGGMTGANTEAFF. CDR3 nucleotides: TGTGCCTGGAGTGGGGGGATGACAGGAGCGAACACTGAAGCTTTCTTT.

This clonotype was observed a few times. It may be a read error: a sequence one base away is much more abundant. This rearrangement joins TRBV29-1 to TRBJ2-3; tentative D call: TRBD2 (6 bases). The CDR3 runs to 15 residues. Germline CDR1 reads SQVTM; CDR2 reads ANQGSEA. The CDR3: CSVVLARTSTDTQCF. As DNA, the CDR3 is TGCAGCGTTGTACTAGCCCGAACTAGCACAGATACGCAGTGTTTT.

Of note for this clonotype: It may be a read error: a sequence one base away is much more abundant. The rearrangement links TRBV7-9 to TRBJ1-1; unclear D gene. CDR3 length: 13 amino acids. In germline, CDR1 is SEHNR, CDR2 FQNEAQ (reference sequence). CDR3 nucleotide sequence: TGTGCCAGCACCTTATACGGGTATTCTGAAGCTTTCTTT. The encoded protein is CASTLYGYSEAFF.

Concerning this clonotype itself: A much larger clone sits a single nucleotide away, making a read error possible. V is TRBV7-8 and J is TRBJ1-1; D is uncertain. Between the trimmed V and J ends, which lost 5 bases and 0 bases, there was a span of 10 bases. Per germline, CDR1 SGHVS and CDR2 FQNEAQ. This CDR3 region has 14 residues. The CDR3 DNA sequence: TGTGCCAGCAGCATAGAATTTCTGAACACTGAAGCTTTCTTT. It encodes CASSIEFLNTEAFF.

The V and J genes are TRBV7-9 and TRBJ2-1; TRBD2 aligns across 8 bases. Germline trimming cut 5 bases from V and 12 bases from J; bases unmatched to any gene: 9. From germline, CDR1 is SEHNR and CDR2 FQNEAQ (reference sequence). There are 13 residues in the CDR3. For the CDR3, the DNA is TGTGCCAGCAGCATAGTAGCGGGACGAGGGCAGTTCTTC. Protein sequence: CASSIVAGRGQFF.

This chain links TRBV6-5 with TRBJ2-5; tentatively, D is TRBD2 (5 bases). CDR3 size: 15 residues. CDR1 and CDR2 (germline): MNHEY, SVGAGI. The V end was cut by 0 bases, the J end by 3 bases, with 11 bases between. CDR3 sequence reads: CASSYSMAREETQYF. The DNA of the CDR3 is TGTGCCAGCAGTTACTCCATGGCGAGGGAAGAGACCCAGTACTTC.

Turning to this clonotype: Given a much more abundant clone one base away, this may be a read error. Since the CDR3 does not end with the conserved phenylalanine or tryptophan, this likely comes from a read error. The CDR3 reads CSARDGSGGWDEQFL. Written as DNA, the CDR3 is TGCAGTGCTAGAGATGGTAGCGGGGGGTGGGATGAGCAGTTCCTC. V gene TRBV20-1 combines with J gene TRBJ2-1; 10 bases map to TRBD2. Germline CDR1 is DFQATT and CDR2 is SNEGSKA (reference sequence). The CDR3 sequence is 15 residues long. The V segment lost 0 bases and the J segment 8 bases; nucleotides outside the gene matches: 7.